This TCR beta chain was recovered during a study of shared clonotypes between healthy human individuals. Produced via immunoSEQ multiplex PCR; TCRdb's table is partial and in-frame only. The table has 640,000 or so clones, roughly 78% seen once. V lost 5 bases, J lost 8 bases, and 6 bases stayed unmatched. Per the germline V gene, CDR1 is LNHDA and CDR2 is SQIVND (reference sequence). The length of the CDR3 is 14 residues. The sequence was collected from a woman in her 30s in good health. The sample comprised memory CD4+ T cells sorted from blood. Subset indicated: CD45RA-negative fraction. This sequence joins TRBV19 and TRBJ1-3; 10 positions agree with TRBD1. The DNA of the CDR3 is TGTGCCAGTAGTCGCCGGGACAGGGGTGACACCATATATTTT. Its translation is CASSRRDRGDTIYF.